These 17 T cell receptor beta chains came from one sample sequenced in a study of regulatory T cells in long-lasting Graves disease. To make TCR beta libraries, researchers used iRepertoire HTBI primers and Arm-PCR of CDR3 regions. MiXCR was run by TCRdb on the multiplex PCR reads, yielding one entry per CDR3 protein. The sample gives 300,000 to 400,000 distinct CDR3 sequences, around 17% of which show up once; roughly 30% is in the top ten. Time point: newly diagnosed GD, antithyroid drugs for less than 3 months. With RNA extracted from PBMCs as input, the TCR library was made. These data were also filed under a second study, of T cells in Graves' hyperthyroidism and ophthalmopathy.

Sequencing used peripheral blood mononuclear cells (PBMCs), obtained at new diagnosis, from a patient treated with antithyroid drugs. These receptor sequences come from a man between 35 and 55 years old with Graves disease.

Ten or more counts support this clonotype. The chain employs TRBV2 and TRBJ2-5; unclear D gene. V lost 1 base and J lost 5, with 11 bases in between. Germline loops: CDR1 SNHLY, CDR2 FYNNEI. The CDR3 extends over 14 amino acids. The CDR3 reads CASSEGRFSETQYF. Written as DNA, the CDR3 is TGTGCCAGCAGTGAAGGACGGTTCAGCGAGACCCAGTACTTC.

Ten or more counts support this clonotype. The CDR3 DNA reads TGTGCCACCAGCAGAGATATCAGGACAGGGGTCTATCAGCCCCAGCATTTT. It translates to CATSRDIRTGVYQPQHF. The rearrangement links TRBV15 to TRBJ1-5; 9 bases line up with TRBD1. V gave up 0 bases and J gave up 5 bases; unmatched junction bases: 8. The CDR3 is made up of 17 amino acids. In germline, CDR1 is LNHNV, CDR2 YYDKDF (reference sequence).

Many counts were recorded for this clonotype. This chain's CDR3 is CASSPPPNTEAFF. In DNA form, the CDR3 reads TGTGCCAGCAGCCCACCCCCGAACACTGAAGCTTTCTTT. The chain has TRBV12-3 or TRBV12-4 and TRBJ1-1; D gene ambiguous. The CDR3 is made up of 13 amino acids. V lost 6 bases to trimming and J lost 1 base, with 9 bases between them.

Many counts were recorded for this clonotype. The V and J genes are TRBV20-1 and TRBJ2-3, with D possibly being TRBD2 (5 bases). The germline V gene encodes CDR1 DFQATT and CDR2 SNEGSKA (reference sequence). The CDR3 covers 13 residues. Trimming pared 4 bases from V and 7 bases from J, leaving 15 bases between. This CDR3 reads CSATPSSRHTQYF. The DNA of the CDR3 is TGCAGTGCTACCCCGTCTAGCAGGCATACGCAGTATTTT.

This sequence joins TRBV29-1 and TRBJ1-1, with no clear D. The CDR3 runs 12 residues. The V end was cut by 6 bases, the J end by 2 bases, with 10 bases between. Germline CDR1 is SQVTM and CDR2 is ANQGSEA. The CDR3 nucleotides are TGCAGCGTAGATGGACTTAACACTGAAGCTTTCTTT. This sequence encodes CSVDGLNTEAFF.

At least ten counts were recorded for this clonotype. This chain joins TRBV12-3 or TRBV12-4 and TRBJ2-7; TRBD2 aligns across 7 bases. The CDR3 covers 12 residues. V lost 3 bases, J lost 5 bases, and 1 base stayed unmatched. CDR3 amino acids: CASSFTSDEQYF. CDR3 DNA sequence: TGTGCCAGCAGTTTTACTAGCGACGAGCAGTACTTC.

This clonotype was picked up many times. The V and J genes are TRBV20-1 and TRBJ2-3; D may correspond to TRBD1 or TRBD2 (6 bases each). Germline V lookup: CDR1 DFQATT, CDR2 SNEGSKA (reference sequence). Between the trimmed V and J ends, which lost 2 bases and 4 bases, there was a span of 10 bases. The CDR3 is made up of 13 amino acids. CDR3 protein: CSARRGESDTQYF. The CDR3, as DNA: TGCAGTGCTAGAAGGGGGGAGTCAGATACGCAGTATTTT.

The chain uses TRBV2 and TRBJ2-5, with D tentatively TRBD2 (6 bases). The CDR3 extends over 15 amino acids. Germline V CDR1 and CDR2: SNHLY, FYNNEI. V dropped 4 bases and J dropped 1 base, with 13 bases sitting between them. CDR3 DNA sequence: TGTGCCAGCAGTGTTCTGGGAGGAGGCCAAGAGACCCAGTACTTC. It yields the protein CASSVLGGGQETQYF.

On this clonotype: This may be a read error: a much more frequent sequence differs by one nucleotide. The CDR3 DNA sequence: TGCAGTGCACCGTCAGACGAAAATGAAAAACTGTTTTTT. Protein product: CSAPSDENEKLFF. V gene TRBV20-1 combines with J gene TRBJ1-4, with D hard to call. The germline V gene has CDR1 DFQATT and CDR2 SNEGSKA (reference sequence). CDR3 length: 13 amino acids. Trimming removed 6 bases from V and 5 bases from J, with 13 bases in between.

A few counts support this clonotype. The gene calls are TRBV30 and TRBJ1-4; weak D call: TRBD1 (5 bases). The CDR3 is 16 residues long. The V end lost 0 bases, the J end lost 3 bases, and 14 bases lay between the germline ends. Per the germline V gene, CDR1 is GTSNPN and CDR2 is SVGIG (reference sequence). This chain's CDR3 is CAWSVKGTRANEKLFF. The DNA of the CDR3 is TGTGCCTGGAGTGTAAAAGGGACGCGGGCTAATGAAAAACTGTTTTTT.

This clonotype showed up many times. The V call is TRBV7-3, the J call TRBJ2-2; D uncertain. The V and J ends lost 1 base and 6 bases respectively, with 3 bases between them. Per the germline V gene, CDR1 is SGHTA and CDR2 is FQGTGA. The CDR3 loop spans 12 amino acids. The CDR3 is CASSLSSGELFF. CDR3 coding DNA: TGTGCCAGCAGCTTAAGCTCCGGGGAGCTGTTTTTT.

This clonotype was seen just once. The chain has TRBV9 and TRBJ1-1; D not resolved. Per germline, CDR1 SGDLS and CDR2 YYNGEE. CDR3 length: 11 residues. Trimming took 4 bases from V and 6 from J, leaving 7 bases between them. The CDR3 DNA reads TGTGCCAGCAGCCAATATTCTGAAGCTTTCTTT. This sequence encodes CASSQYSEAFF.

This clonotype has at least ten counts. This sequence joins TRBV11-2 and TRBJ2-7; TRBD2 matches at 8 bases. V trimming: 5 bases; J trimming: 2 bases; junction bases outside the gene matches: 5. Germline V gene data show CDR1 as SGHAT and CDR2 as FQNNGV. The CDR3 loop spans 14 amino acids. CDR3 loop: CASSPWRGAYEQYF. The CDR3 DNA reads as TGTGCCAGCAGCCCGTGGCGGGGGGCCTACGAGCAGTACTTC.

This clonotype was seen at least ten times. The chain links TRBV11-2 to TRBJ2-7; TRBD1 matches at 9 bases. V shed 3 bases and J 1 base; nucleotides not matched to a gene: 1. Germline assignment: CDR1 SGHAT and CDR2 FQNNGV. The CDR3 is 14 residues long. This chain's CDR3 is CASSFGTGSYEQYF. The CDR3 bases are TGTGCCAGCAGCTTTGGGACAGGGTCCTACGAGCAGTACTTC.

Note on this clonotype: The CDR3 end shows no conserved phenylalanine or tryptophan, and so a read error is likely. This chain joins TRBV4-2 and TRBJ2-3, with D tentatively TRBD2 (6 bases). The ends were cut back, 0 bases at V and 1 base at J, with 11 bases in the middle. Germline V lookup: CDR1 LGHNA, CDR2 YNFKEQ. The CDR3 has 16 amino acids. As DNA, the CDR3 is TGTGCCAGCAGCCAAGAGAAGCAGCGGGGCACAGATACGCAGTATCTT. Protein sequence: CASSQEKQRGTDTQYL.

The V gene is TRBV2, the J gene TRBJ2-7, with D perhaps matching TRBD1 (5 bases). This CDR3 is built from 13 residues. Germline V gives CDR1 SNHLY, CDR2 FYNNEI. Trimming cost V 7 bases and J 3 bases, with 13 bases left between them. The CDR3 is CASILPQGYEQYF. CDR3 nucleotide sequence: TGTGCCAGCATCCTCCCCCAGGGCTACGAGCAGTACTTC.

Only a few counts were recorded for this clonotype. The V gene is TRBV6-4, the J gene TRBJ2-6, with D maybe TRBD2 (6 bases). The CDR3 runs to 15 residues. CDR1 and CDR2 from the germline V gene are MRHNA and SNTAGT. V gave up 0 bases and J gave up 3 bases, with 6 bases separating them. The CDR3 DNA follows: TGTGCCAGCAGTGACTCAGCGGGTGGGGCCAACGTCCTGACTTTC. Encoded protein: CASSDSAGGANVLTF.